The rows below give T cell receptor beta chains drawn from one sample of a study of post-analysis software for immune sequencing data. One entry per CDR3 protein results from TCRdb running MiXCR on the PCR reads. The table includes about 500,000 distinct CDR3 sequences, under 55% detected once. The material sequenced was blood. These receptors were obtained from a girl aged 10 to 17 with multiple sclerosis. CDR3s include the opening cysteine and the closing phenylalanine or tryptophan. The D gene is left open where the match is weak. Not all rows give a size; the values are once, few, many and, for expanded clones, a class.

V	size	J	D	DNA	CDR3
TRBV12-5	NA	TRBJ1-1	TRBD1	TGTGCTAGTGCCGGGGGGACAGCTAACACTGAAGCTTTCTTT	CASAGGTANTEAFF
TRBV6-5	NA	TRBJ2-6	NA	TGTGCCAGCAGTTACAGACAGCACTCTGGGGCCAACGTCCTGACTTTC	CASSYRQHSGANVLTF
TRBV20-1	NA	TRBJ2-3	NA	TGCAGTGCTAGTCCACCGGTCGGTGGAGATACGCAGTATTTT	CSASPPVGGDTQYF
TRBV7-8	NA	TRBJ2-3	TRBD2	TGTGCCAGCAGCCCAGTGGGTGCTAGCGGAAATACGCAGTATTTT	CASSPVGASGNTQYF
TRBV27	NA	TRBJ2-5	NA	TGTGCCAGCAGTTTATCCCCGGGACTCGCAACCGACAATGAGCAGTACTTC	CASSLSPGLATDNEQYF
TRBV4-1	NA	TRBJ2-1	TRBD2	TGCGCCAGCAGCCAAGAGTTTGTGGCGGGAGGAAGGGATGGTGAGCAGTTCTTC	CASSQEFVAGGRDGEQFF
TRBV7-3	few	TRBJ2-7	TRBD1	TGTGCCAGCAGCTTTACAGGGGGCGACGAGCAGTACTTC	CASSFTGGDEQYF
TRBV7-2	few	TRBJ2-4	NA	TGTGCCAGCAGCCAGAGTTTCAGGGGAGGAAACATTCAGTACTTC	CASSQSFRGGNIQYF
TRBV28	few	TRBJ2-1	NA	TGTGCCAGCACATTTCGGAGCGGATGGGGGTTCTTC	CASTFRSGWGFF
TRBV4-3	few	TRBJ2-1	TRBD2	TGCGCCAGCAGCCAGGGACTAGCGGGAGGGCCAGGTGAGCAGTTCTTC	CASSQGLAGGPGEQFF
TRBV10-1	few	TRBJ2-3	TRBD1	TGCGCCAGCAGTGAAGGGGGCTATGACACAGATACGCAGTATTTT	CASSEGGYDTDTQYF
TRBV9	NA	TRBJ1-2	NA	TGTGCCAGCAGCGTGCAACCTGCAGGGGAGAACTATGGCTACACCTTC	CASSVQPAGENYGYTF
TRBV7-2	few	TRBJ1-5	NA	TGTGCCAGCAGGTCGGACGAAACCCAGCCCCAGCATTTT	CASRSDETQPQHF